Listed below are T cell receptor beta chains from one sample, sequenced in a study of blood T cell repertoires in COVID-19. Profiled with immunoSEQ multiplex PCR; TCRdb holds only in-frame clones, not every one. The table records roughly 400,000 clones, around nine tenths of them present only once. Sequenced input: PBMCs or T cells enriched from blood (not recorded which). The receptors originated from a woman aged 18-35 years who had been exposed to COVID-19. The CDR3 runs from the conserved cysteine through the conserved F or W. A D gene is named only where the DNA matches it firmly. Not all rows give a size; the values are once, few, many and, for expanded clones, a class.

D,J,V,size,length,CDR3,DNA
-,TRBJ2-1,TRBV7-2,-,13,CASSLGLYNEQFF,TGTGCCAGCAGCTTGGGACTGTACAATGAGCAGTTCTTC
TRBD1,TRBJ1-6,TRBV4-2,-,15,CASSPVQGPNSPLHF,TGTGCCAGCAGCCCGGTACAGGGGCCGAATTCACCCCTCCACTTT
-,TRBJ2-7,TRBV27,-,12,CASSQTRDEQYF,TGTGCCAGCAGCCAAACTAGGGACGAGCAGTACTTC
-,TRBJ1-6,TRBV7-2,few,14,CASSPQGDNSPLHF,TGTGCCAGCAGCCCACAGGGAGATAATTCACCCCTCCACTTT
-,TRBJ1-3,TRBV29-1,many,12,CSVVSVGNTIYF,TGCAGCGTTGTATCGGTCGGAAACACCATATATTTT
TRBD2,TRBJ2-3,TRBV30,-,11,CAWSVGPREGF,TGTGCCTGGAGTGTGGGGCCTAGGGAGGGTTTT
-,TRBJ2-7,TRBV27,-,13,CASSHDTSYEQYF,TGTGCCAGCAGTCATGACACCTCCTACGAGCAGTACTTC
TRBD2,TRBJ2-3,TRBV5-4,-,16,CASSLVGGRRADTQYF,TGTGCCAGCAGCTTGGTTGGCGGGAGGAGGGCAGATACGCAGTATTTT
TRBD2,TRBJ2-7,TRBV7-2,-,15,CASTRTSGGAGEQYF,TGTGCCAGCACCCGGACTAGCGGGGGGGCGGGGGAGCAGTACTTC
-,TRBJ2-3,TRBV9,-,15,CASSESPASTDTQYF,TGTGCCAGCAGCGAGAGCCCCGCTAGCACAGATACGCAGTATTTT
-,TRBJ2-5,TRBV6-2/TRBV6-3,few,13,CASSQSVQETQYF,TGTGCCAGCAGTCAGAGCGTCCAAGAGACCCAGTACTTC
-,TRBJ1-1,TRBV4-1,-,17,CASSQGAPLQGVHEAFF,TGCGCCAGCAGCCAAGGGGCACCCTTACAGGGAGTTCATGAAGCTTTCTTT
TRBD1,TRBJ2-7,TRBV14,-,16,CASSQDLGQVLYEQYF,TGTGCCAGCAGCCAAGATCTAGGACAGGTCCTCTACGAGCAGTACTTC
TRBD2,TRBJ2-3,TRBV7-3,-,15,CASSPSGGITDTQYF,TGTGCCAGCAGCCCTAGCGGGGGGATCACAGATACGCAGTATTTT
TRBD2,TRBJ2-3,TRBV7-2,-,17,CASSLDMLADLTDTQYF,TGTGCCAGCAGCTTAGATATGCTAGCGGACCTCACAGATACGCAGTATTTT
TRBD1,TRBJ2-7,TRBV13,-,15,CASSLRDRDSYEQYF,TGTGCCAGCAGCCTCCGGGACAGGGACTCCTACGAGCAGTACTTC
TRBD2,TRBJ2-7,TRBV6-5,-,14,CASSYRLAGLEQYF,TGTGCCAGCAGTTATCGGTTAGCGGGACTCGAGCAGTACTTC
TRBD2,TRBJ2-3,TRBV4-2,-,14,CASSRSGVGDTQYF,TGTGCCAGCAGCCGGAGCGGGGTCGGGGATACGCAGTATTTT
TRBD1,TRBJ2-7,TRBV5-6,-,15,CASSLRDRDSYEQYF,TGTGCCAGCAGCTTGAGGGACAGGGACTCCTACGAGCAGTACTTC
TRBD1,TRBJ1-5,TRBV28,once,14,CASSLGQGDQPQHF,TGTGCCAGCAGTCTGGGACAGGGTGATCAGCCCCAGCATTTT
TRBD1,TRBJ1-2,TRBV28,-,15,CASSFTGTGNYGYTF,TGTGCCAGCAGTTTTACCGGGACAGGGAACTATGGCTACACCTTC
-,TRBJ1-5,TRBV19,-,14,CASRGTYSNQPQHF,TGTGCCAGTAGGGGGACATATAGCAATCAGCCCCAGCATTTT
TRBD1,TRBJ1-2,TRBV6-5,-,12,CASRGTGDGYTF,TGTGCCAGCAGGGGGACAGGGGACGGCTACACCTTC
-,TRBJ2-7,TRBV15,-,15,CATSRSRGEAYEQYF,TGTGCCACCAGCAGAAGCAGGGGGGAGGCCTACGAGCAGTACTTC